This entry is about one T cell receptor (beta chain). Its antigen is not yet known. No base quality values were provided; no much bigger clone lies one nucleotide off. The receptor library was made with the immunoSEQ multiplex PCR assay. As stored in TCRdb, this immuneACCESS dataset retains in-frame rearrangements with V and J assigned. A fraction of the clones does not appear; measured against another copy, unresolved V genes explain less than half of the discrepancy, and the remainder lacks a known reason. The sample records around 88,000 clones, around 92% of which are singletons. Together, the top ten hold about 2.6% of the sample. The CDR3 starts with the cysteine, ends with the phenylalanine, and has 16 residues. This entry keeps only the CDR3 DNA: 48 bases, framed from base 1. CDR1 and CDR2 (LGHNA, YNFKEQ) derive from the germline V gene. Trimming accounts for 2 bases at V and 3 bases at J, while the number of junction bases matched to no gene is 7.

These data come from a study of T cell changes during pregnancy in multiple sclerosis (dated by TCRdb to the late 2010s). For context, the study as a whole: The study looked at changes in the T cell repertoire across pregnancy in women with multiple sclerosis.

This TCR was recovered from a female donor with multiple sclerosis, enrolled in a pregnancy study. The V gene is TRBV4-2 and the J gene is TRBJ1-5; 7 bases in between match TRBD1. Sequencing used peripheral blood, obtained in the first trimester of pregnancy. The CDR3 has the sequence CASSQPGTADNQPQHF. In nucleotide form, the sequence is TGTGCCAGCAGCCAACCTGGGACAGCGGACAATCAGCCCCAGCATTTT.